Included here is one T cell receptor (beta chain) sequence, with context. Its antigen is unknown. Base-call qualities are not available, and no considerably larger clone is one nucleotide away. The record originates from a study of OX40 agonist ivuxolimab in advanced cancers. Notes on the research overall: Ivuxolimab, which targeted the costimulatory receptor OX40 (CD134), was an agonistic, fully human IgG2 monoclonal antibody. Intravenous ivuxolimab was administered to patients every 2 weeks at six dose levels: 0.01, 0.1, 0.3, 1.5, 3 and 10 mg/kg. Of the roughly 50 dose-escalation patients, hepatocellular carcinoma was present in about 19, melanoma in approximately 15, renal cell carcinoma in 9 and head and neck cancer in 9. The dose-escalation cohort was roughly 83% male with a mean age of roughly 62 years, ranging from roughly 23 to 85. Prior anti-PD-1, anti-PD-L1 or anti-CTLA-4 therapy was permitted, and 40% of dose-escalation patients had received checkpoint inhibitors. Partial responses occurred in three dose-escalation patients, of whom one had hepatocellular carcinoma and two had cutaneous melanoma. Peripheral TCRbeta sequencing was intended to test whether TCR sequence diversity was altered and clonal T-cell expansion was caused by ivuxolimab. The monotherapy dose-escalation portion (N ≈ 52 patients) of the phase I ivuxolimab trial is reported in the paper.

For sequencing of the TCRbeta CDR3 region, genomic DNA was extracted from the sorted cells. The immunoSEQ Assay was used to sequence the TCRbeta CDR3 regions. Not all clones reach the TCRdb copy of this immuneACCESS table, which keeps in-frame sequences only. Checked studies attribute under half of the gap to unresolved V genes and leave the rest unexplained. This sample is represented by some 66,000 clones; 60% to 80% of them were singletons. Over 1.5% of the sample rests with the top ten. CDR1 and CDR2 were assigned from the germline V gene (reference sequence) as GTSNPN and SVGIG. The CDR3 sequence holds 16 residues, the cysteine and phenylalanine included. CDR3 DNA is the only sequence kept; it has 48 bases, read in frame from the first base. For this chain, trimming is 0 bases at the V end and 1 base at the J end, and the number of junction bases without a gene match is 4. Patients with autoimmune disease history or receiving systemic immunosuppression were excluded from the trial. Peripheral blood for TCR sequencing was drawn from every dose cohort at baseline, at cycle 4 day 1 and at cycle 7 day 1. The samples were taken from a phase I, first-in-human, multicenter, open-label dose-escalation trial of ivuxolimab. Adults with locally advanced or metastatic melanoma, renal cell carcinoma, hepatocellular carcinoma or head and neck squamous cell carcinoma were enrolled in the trial. Before TCR sequencing, CD4+ T cells and CD8+ T cells from peripheral blood were sorted into separate populations.

On the study overall, not on this receptor specifically: At doses of 0.1 to 3.0 mg/kg, clonal expansion of both CD4+ and CD8+ blood T cells was observed from baseline to week 6. Low levels of normalized T-cell clonal expansion were also seen in some patients who did not respond. Antigen specificity was not determined for the clonally expanded peripheral T cells. In the 0.1-3.0 mg/kg groups, partial responders had among the lowest normalized peripheral clonal expansion, particularly in CD8+ T cells. After ivuxolimab, more expanded clones were found on average in CD8+ T cells than in CD4+ T cells.

The chain couples TRBV30 to TRBJ2-5; the central 11 bases match TRBD2. This specimen was CD4+ or CD8+ T cells sorted from blood, taken in a trial of the OX40 agonist ivuxolimab. The TCR comes from an adult with an advanced solid tumor such as melanoma, head and neck, liver or kidney cancer. The nucleotide sequence is TGTGCCTGGAGTGTACCGCTAGCGGGGGGCCAAGAGACCCAGTACTTC. This yields the protein CAWSVPLAGGQETQYF.